Listed below are T cell receptor beta chains from one sample, sequenced in a study of blood T cells in healthy people across ages. TCRdb re-analysed the 5' RACE reads in MiXCR, keeping a single row per CDR3 protein. This sample has 850,000 to 1,100,000 distinct CDR3 sequences; 35% to 40% occur once, and the top ten carry about an eighth. The sample taken for sequencing was blood. The receptors come from a man aged 18 to 30 in good health. CDR3s include the opening cysteine and the closing phenylalanine or tryptophan. D genes are given only for firm matches. For some rows the clone size is stated as once, few or many, or as a class when expanded; others skip it.

J	size	V	D	DNA	CDR3
TRBJ1-2	-	TRBV10-3	TRBD1	TGTGCCATCAGTGCGGGGACAGGGAACGCCGATGGCTACACCTTC	CAISAGTGNADGYTF
TRBJ1-2	few	TRBV29-1	-	TGCAGCGTTGAAGAGGGGACGGTGAACTATGGCTACACCTTC	CSVEEGTVNYGYTF
TRBJ1-1	-	TRBV18	-	TGTGCCAGCTCACCATCCCTCGGAGGACGTGGGACTGAAGCTTTCTTT	CASSPSLGGRGTEAFF
TRBJ1-6	once	TRBV20-1	-	TGCAGTGCCCCCCCAGGGAACAATTCACCCCTCCACTTT	CSAPPGNNSPLHF
TRBJ2-3	many	TRBV7-2	TRBD1	TGTGCCAGCAGCCGGGACAGAACTAGCACAGATACGCAGTATTTT	CASSRDRTSTDTQYF
TRBJ1-4	-	TRBV9	-	TGTGCCAGCAGCCCCGCAGCCCTTAGTGAAAAACTGTTTTTT	CASSPAALSEKLFF
TRBJ2-3	many	TRBV10-2	-	TGCGCCAGCAGTGAGTCAAGGGGGGGCACAGATACGCAGTATTTT	CASSESRGGTDTQYF
TRBJ2-7	-	TRBV28	-	TGTGCCAGCAGTACAGAGTACGAGCAGTACTTC	CASSTEYEQYF
TRBJ1-1	-	TRBV12-3/TRBV12-4	-	TGTGCCAGCAGTCGGGTCGTTTTTCGGGGGGACACTGAAGCTTTCTTT	CASSRVVFRGDTEAFF
TRBJ2-5	few	TRBV10-3	TRBD2	TGTGCCACCCGACTAGCGGGGGGGCAGGAGACCCAGTACTTC	CATRLAGGQETQYF
TRBJ1-1	-	TRBV7-9	TRBD1	TGTGCCAGCAGCTTATATGGGACAGATGAAGCTTTCTTT	CASSLYGTDEAFF
TRBJ2-3	-	TRBV4-3	-	TGCGCCTGCAGCCAAGAACCAGGGCGAGGGACAGATACGCAGTATTTT	CACSQEPGRGTDTQYF
TRBJ1-4	-	TRBV10-3	TRBD1	TGTGCCATCAGTGATTATGGGACAGGGGAAAAACTGTTTTTT	CAISDYGTGEKLFF
TRBJ2-7	few	TRBV6-5	TRBD1	TGTGCCAGCAGTTATAGGGACAGGGGATCCTACGAGCAGTACTTC	CASSYRDRGSYEQYF
TRBJ2-7	many	TRBV10-3	-	TGTGCCATCAGTTACGACAGGATGTTGAACGAGCAGTACTTC	CAISYDRMLNEQYF
TRBJ1-1	-	TRBV3-1	TRBD1	TGTGCCAGCAGCCCGTCAGACAGGGAGGAGTGGAACACTGAAGCTTTCTTT	CASSPSDREEWNTEAFF
TRBJ1-5	few	TRBV10-3	-	TGTGCCAGGGGACGGAGCAATCAGCCCCAGCATTTT	CARGRSNQPQHF
TRBJ2-3	-	TRBV4-2	-	TGTGCCAGCAGCCTCGCCGTACTAGATAGCACAGATACGCAGTATTTT	CASSLAVLDSTDTQYF